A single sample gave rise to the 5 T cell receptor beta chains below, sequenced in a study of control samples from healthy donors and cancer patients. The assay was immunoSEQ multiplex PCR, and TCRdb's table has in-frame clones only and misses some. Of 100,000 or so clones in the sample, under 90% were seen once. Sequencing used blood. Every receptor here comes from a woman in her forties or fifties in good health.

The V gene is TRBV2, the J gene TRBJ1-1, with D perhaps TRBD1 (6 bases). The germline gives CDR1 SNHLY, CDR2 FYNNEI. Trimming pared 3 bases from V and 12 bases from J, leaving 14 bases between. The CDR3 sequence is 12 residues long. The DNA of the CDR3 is TGTGCCAGCAGTGAGCGTGACAGGTCTTCTTTCTTT. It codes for CASSERDRSSFF. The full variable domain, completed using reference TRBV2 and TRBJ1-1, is EPEVTQTPSHQVTQMGQEVILRCVPISNHLYFYWYRQILGQKVEFLVSFYNNEISEKSEIFDDQFSVERPDGSNFTLKIRSTKLEDSAMYFCASSERDRSSFFGQGTRLTVV.

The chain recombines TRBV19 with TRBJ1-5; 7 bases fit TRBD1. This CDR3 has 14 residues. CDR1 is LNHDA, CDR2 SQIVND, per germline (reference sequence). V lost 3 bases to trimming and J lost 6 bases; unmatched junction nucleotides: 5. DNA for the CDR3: TGTGCCAGTAGTATGGCAGGGGGTGCTCAGCCCCAGCATTTT. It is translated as CASSMAGGAQPQHF.

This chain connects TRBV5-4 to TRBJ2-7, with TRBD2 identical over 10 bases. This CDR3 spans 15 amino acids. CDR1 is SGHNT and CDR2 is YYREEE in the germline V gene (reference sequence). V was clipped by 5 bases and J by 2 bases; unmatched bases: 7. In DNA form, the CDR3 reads TGTGCCAGCAGTCGTGGGACTAGCGCCCCCTACGAGCAGTACTTC. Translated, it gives CASSRGTSAPYEQYF.

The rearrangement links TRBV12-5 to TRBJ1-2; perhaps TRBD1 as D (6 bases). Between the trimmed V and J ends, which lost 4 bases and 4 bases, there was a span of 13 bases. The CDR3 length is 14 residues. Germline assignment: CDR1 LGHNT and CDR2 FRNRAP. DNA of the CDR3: TGTGCTAGTGGTTCCGGACAGACGTCCTATGGCTACACCTTC. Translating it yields CASGSGQTSYGYTF.

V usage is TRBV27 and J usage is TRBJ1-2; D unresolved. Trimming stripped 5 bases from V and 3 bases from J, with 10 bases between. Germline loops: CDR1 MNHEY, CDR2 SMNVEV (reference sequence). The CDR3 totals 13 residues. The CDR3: CASSESLYYGYTF. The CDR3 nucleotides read TGTGCCAGCAGTGAAAGCCTATACTATGGCTACACCTTC.